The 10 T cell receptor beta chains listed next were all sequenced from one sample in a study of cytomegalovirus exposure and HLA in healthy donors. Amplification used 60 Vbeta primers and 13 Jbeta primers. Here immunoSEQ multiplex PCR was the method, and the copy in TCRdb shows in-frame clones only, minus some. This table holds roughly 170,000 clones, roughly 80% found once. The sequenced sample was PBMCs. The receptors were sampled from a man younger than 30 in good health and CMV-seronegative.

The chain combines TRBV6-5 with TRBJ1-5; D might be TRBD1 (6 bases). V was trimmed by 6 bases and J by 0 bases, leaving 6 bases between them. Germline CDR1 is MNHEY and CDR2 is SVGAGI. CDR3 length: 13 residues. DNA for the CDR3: TGTGCCAGCAGCAGGGGTAGCAATCAGCCCCAGCATTTT. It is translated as CASSRGSNQPQHF.

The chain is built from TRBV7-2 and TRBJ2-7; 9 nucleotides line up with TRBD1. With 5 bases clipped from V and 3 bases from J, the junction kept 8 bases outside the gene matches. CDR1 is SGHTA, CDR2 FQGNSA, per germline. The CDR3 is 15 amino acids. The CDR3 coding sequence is TGTGCCAGCAGCCCCCGGGACAGGGTTATCTACGAGCAGTACTTC. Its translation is CASSPRDRVIYEQYF.

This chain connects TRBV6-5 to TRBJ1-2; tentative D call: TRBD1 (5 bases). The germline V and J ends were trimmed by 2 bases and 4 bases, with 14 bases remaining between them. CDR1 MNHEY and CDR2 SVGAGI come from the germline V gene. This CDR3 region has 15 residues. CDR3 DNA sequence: TGTGCCAGCAGTTACGGGCTTGACAGAAGCTATGGCTACACCTTC. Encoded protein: CASSYGLDRSYGYTF.

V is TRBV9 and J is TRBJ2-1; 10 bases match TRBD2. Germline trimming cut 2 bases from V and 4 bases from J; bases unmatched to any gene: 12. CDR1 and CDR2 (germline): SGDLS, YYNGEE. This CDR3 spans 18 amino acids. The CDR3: CASSVHALAGELYNEQFF. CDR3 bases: TGTGCCAGCAGCGTCCACGCTCTAGCGGGAGAATTATACAATGAGCAGTTCTTC. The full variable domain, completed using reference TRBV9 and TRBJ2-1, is DSGVTQTPKHLITATGQRVTLRCSPRSGDLSVYWYQQSLDQGLQFLIQYYNGEERAKGNILERFSAQQFPDLHSELNLSSLELGDSALYFCASSVHALAGELYNEQFFGPGTRLTVL.

The CDR3 DNA is TGTGCCGGGACGACAGGGCCGTGGAATTCACCCCTCCACTTT. This sequence encodes CAGTTGPWNSPLHF. The chain is built from TRBV21-1 and TRBJ1-6; the table's D call, TRBD1, was not checked against the DNA. TRBV21-1 is deemed a pseudogene. The CDR3 contains 14 residues.

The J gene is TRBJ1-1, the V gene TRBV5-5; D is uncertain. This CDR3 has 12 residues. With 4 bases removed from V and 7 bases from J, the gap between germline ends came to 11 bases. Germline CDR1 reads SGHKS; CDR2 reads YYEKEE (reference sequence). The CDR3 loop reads CASSLGLFEAFF. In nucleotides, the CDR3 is TGTGCCAGCAGCCTCGGACTGTTTGAAGCTTTCTTT.

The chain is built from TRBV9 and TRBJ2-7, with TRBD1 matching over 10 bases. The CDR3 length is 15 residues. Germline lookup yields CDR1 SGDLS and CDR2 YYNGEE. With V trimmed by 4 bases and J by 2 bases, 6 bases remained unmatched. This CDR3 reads CASSTGTGVTYEQYF. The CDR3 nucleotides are TGTGCCAGCAGCACCGGGACAGGGGTGACCTACGAGCAGTACTTC.

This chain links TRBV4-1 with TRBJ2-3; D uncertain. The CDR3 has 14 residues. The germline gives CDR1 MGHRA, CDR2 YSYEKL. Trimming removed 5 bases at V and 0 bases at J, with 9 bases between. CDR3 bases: TGCGCCAGCAGCAGTAGCCCTAGCACAGATACGCAGTATTTT. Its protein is CASSSSPSTDTQYF.

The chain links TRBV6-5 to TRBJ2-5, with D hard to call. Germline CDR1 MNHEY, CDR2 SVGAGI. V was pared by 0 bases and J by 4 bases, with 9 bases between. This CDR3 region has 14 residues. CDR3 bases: TGTGCCAGCAGTTACTCGCTGTCGGGAGAGACCCAGTACTTC. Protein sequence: CASSYSLSGETQYF.

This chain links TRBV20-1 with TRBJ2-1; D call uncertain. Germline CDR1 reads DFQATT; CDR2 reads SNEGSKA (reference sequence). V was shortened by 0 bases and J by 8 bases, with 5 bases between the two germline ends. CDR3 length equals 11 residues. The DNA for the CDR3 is TGCAGTGCTAGAGAAGCACATGAGCAGTTCTTC. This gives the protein CSAREAHEQFF.